Listed below are T cell receptor beta chains from one sample, sequenced in a study of blood T cell repertoires in COVID-19. Generated by immunoSEQ multiplex PCR, the TCRdb table keeps only in-frame clones and is missing some. The sample consists of 200,000 to 300,000 clones, 75% to 85% of them appearing once. Sequenced: peripheral blood. These receptors all stem from a man aged 35 to 55 who had recovered from COVID-19. Each CDR3 is given with its conserved first and last residue. Fields, in order: V gene, CDR3 length, CDR3 protein.

>TRBV4-3|18
CASSQDPTSARAYNEQFF
>TRBV10-2|13
CASRDGTAYEQYF
>TRBV4-2|17
CASSQDTGTSGYNEQFF
>TRBV9|14
CASSAVSGDLTQYF
>TRBV28|12
CASSRQGETQYF
>TRBV7-9|11
CASTPSETQYF
>TRBV7-9|14
CASSGTGSTDTQYF
>TRBV5-5|13
CASSWTGSEKLFF
>TRBV6-2/TRBV6-3|17
CASSYWGGLAGAETQYF
>TRBV3-1/TRBV3-2|17
CASSPAFAETAGETQYF
>TRBV2|15
CASSRTGGNNEKLFF
>TRBV10-3|16
CAVDRAGESSYNEQFF
>TRBV12-3/TRBV12-4|11
CASSFQGTFHF
>TRBV7-8|12
CASSLQSYGYTF
>TRBV10-3|13
CATSRLAGETQYF
>TRBV30|15
CAWSGQGTLNTEAFF
>TRBV3-1/TRBV3-2|13
CASSFRDRGEAFF
>TRBV2|12
CASSSDSYGYTF
>TRBV6-5|13
CASSYQGSYEQYF
>TRBV2|13
CASRSGVRQPQHF
>TRBV7-9|11
CASTITGELFF
>TRBV29-1|15
CSVERSGQGQEGYTF
>TRBV11-3|11
CASSRQAEAFF
>TRBV4-3|17
CASSQEGSGRHYNEQFF
>TRBV2|14
CASRVRDRNSPLHF
>TRBV7-2|13
CASRSSGYNEQFF
>TRBV24-1|13
CATSVRGTGELFF
>TRBV7-2|13
CASSSGAGNTIYF
>TRBV6-2/TRBV6-3|15
CASSYLTGLNTEAFF
>TRBV5-4|13
CASSAGPPYEQYF
>TRBV6-2/TRBV6-3|18
CASSYPLHSVRDTGELFF
>TRBV3-1/TRBV3-2|15
CASSRSGQRQETQYF
>TRBV19|15
CASSIWAGGNSPLHF
>TRBV5-1|14
CASSFEYLPGELFF
>TRBV7-2|13
CASSIQTEAQQYF
>TRBV11-3|16
CASSEKTNLEEETQYF
>TRBV19|13
CASRRQGLVGYTF
>TRBV6-5|13
CASLRDIFSEQYF
>TRBV3-1/TRBV3-2|13
CASSPHEYVTQYF
>TRBV9|16
CASSVGLAGVGETQYF
>TRBV5-1|14
CASSFQGAGDTQYF
>TRBV7-2|16
CASSFLAGGITDTQYF
>TRBV19|17
CASTPPRGTSGMNEQFF
>TRBV9|15
CASSVTGGEGQPQHF
>TRBV19|15
CASSIAGDSGNTIYF
>TRBV30|13
CAWSPGGPGELFF
>TRBV19|14
CASMGVRGLGGYTF
>TRBV12-3/TRBV12-4|11
CASIYRGELFF
>TRBV14|13
CASSQSRGGGYTF